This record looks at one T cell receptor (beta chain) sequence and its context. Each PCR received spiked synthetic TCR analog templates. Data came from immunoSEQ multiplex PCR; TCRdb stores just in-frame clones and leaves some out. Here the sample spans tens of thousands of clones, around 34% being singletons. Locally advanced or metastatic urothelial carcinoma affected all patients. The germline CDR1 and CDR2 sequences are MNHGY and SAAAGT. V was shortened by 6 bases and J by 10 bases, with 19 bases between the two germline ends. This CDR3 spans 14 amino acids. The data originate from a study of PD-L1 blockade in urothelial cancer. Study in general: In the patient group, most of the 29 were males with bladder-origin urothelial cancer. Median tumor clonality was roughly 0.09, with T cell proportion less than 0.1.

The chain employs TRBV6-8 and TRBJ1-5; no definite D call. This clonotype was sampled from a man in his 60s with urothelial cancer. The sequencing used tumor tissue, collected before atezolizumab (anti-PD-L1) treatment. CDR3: CASSPSPLSKPQHF. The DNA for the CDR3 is TGTGCCAGCAGCCCGTCCCCGCTCTCAAAACCCCAGCATTTT.